This TCR beta chain originates from a study of cytomegalovirus exposure and HLA in healthy donors. Background on the study: Of the donors genotyped, a few hundred in all, about 80% fell in the Caucasian-associated ancestry cluster. The study's findings and limits: For most TCR beta V segments, an earlier analysis put the productive rate at about 87% or about 30% of the time. TCR beta sequences reportedly predicted the HLA-A and HLA-B alleles of most subjects accurately.

The PCR used 60 Vbeta and 13 Jbeta primers. Sequencing used immunoSEQ multiplex PCR; TCRdb keeps in-frame clones, though not all of them. The sample shows 200,000 to 250,000 clones, around 80% of them seen only once. Per the germline V gene, CDR1 is MNHEY and CDR2 is SMNVEV (reference sequence). The CDR3 length is 14 residues. Trimming at V came to 0 bases and at J to 3 bases, leaving 2 bases not matched to a gene. Turning to this clone: Antigen: not known.

The clonotype originates from a man aged 45-65 years in good health and CMV-seronegative. The rearrangement links TRBV27 to TRBJ2-7; 7 bases map to TRBD1. The sample consisted of PBMCs. The CDR3 is CASSLSPGGYEQYF. The CDR3 DNA sequence: TGTGCCAGCAGTTTATCCCCAGGGGGCTACGAGCAGTACTTC.